The T cell receptor (beta chain) under discussion was sequenced for a study of identical twins' blood T cells. Libraries were made from RNA as TCR cDNA, using a modified protocol. Both ends of each TCR cDNA library bore sample-specific barcodes. Each CDR3 protein gets one entry after TCRdb re-called the 5' RACE reads with MiXCR. The profile shows fewer than 450,000 distinct CDR3 sequences, over 25% of them singletons. Germline V gives CDR1 SGHTA, CDR2 FQGNSA. V dropped 5 bases and J dropped 5 bases, with 13 bases sitting between them. The CDR3 totals 14 residues. This clonotype came up once. This clonotype was obtained from a woman aged 18 to 49 in good health. This rearrangement joins TRBV7-2 to TRBJ2-1; perhaps TRBD2 as D (6 bases). Input material: PBMCs. CDR3 coding DNA: TGTGCCAGCAGCACGGGACTTCTTAACAATGAGCAGTTCTTC. Translated, it gives CASSTGLLNNEQFF.